Below, 23 T cell receptor beta chains from the same sample are listed, as sequenced in a study of tumor-infiltrating lymphocytes in primary liver carcinoma. Production of TCR beta cDNA used around 0.45 ug total RNA together with a constant-region primer. What produced the TCR beta libraries was three nested multiplex PCR rounds using slightly modified ARM-PCR. PCR rounds one and two used TRBV1-TRBV30 forward primers with a C-beta reverse primer for 10 cycles each. MiXCR, run by TCRdb on the multiplex PCR reads, gives a single entry per CDR3 protein. The sample carries more than 150,000 distinct CDR3 sequences, over 50% recorded once. Blood RNA came from unsorted whole blood; germline DNA was also extracted. The specimen was peripheral blood. The receptors stem from a man aged 35 to 55 with primary liver carcinoma and hepatitis B virus infection.

As concerns this clonotype: Since no conserved phenylalanine or tryptophan closes the CDR3, a read error is the likely cause. No DNA is shown, since the ends of the CDR3 on it are uncertain; the CDR3 is the one TCRdb lists. The chain employs TRBV6-7 and TRBJ2-5; the table assigns TRBD1, which was not confirmed against the DNA. TRBV6-7 is annotated as an ORF whose role is uncertain. Inclusive of both ends, the CDR3 amounts to 11 amino acids. The CDR3 region is CASSYSSTPGL.

Of note for this clonotype: A read error may be the cause here, since a much bigger clone is one base away. The chain is built from TRBV11-2 and TRBJ2-3; D is unresolved. V was trimmed by 2 bases and J by 5 bases, leaving 11 bases between them. Germline CDR1 reads SGHAT; CDR2 reads FQNNGV. CDR3 length: 14 amino acids. The CDR3 region is CASSLPVVVDTQYF. In DNA form, the CDR3 reads TGTGCCAGCAGCTTACCTGTAGTGGTAGATACGCAGTATTTT.

V gene TRBV6-1 combines with J gene TRBJ1-5; no clear D gene. The V end was cut by 2 bases, the J end by 4 bases, with 6 bases between. The germline V gene has CDR1 MNHNS and CDR2 SASEGT. The CDR3 has 13 residues. Here the CDR3 reads CASSERKNQPQHF. The CDR3 nucleotides read TGTGCCAGCAGTGAAAGGAAGAATCAGCCCCAGCATTTT.

This clonotype was observed many times. The V and J genes are TRBV4-1 and TRBJ1-3, with D unresolved. The germline gives CDR1 MGHRA, CDR2 YSYEKL. The CDR3 has 14 amino acids. V lost 4 bases and J lost 0, with 7 bases in between. CDR3 residues: CASSRGNSGNTIYF. CDR3 bases: TGCGCCAGCAGCCGTGGTAACTCTGGAAACACCATATATTTT.

The V gene is TRBV6-5, the J gene TRBJ2-3, with D tentatively TRBD2 (6 bases). V shed 4 bases and J shed 3 bases, with 14 bases lying between them. From germline, CDR1 is MNHEY and CDR2 SVGAGI. The CDR3 covers 15 residues. CDR3 bases: TGTGCCAGCAGTTCCTCGAGGAGGGGAACAGATACGCAGTATTTT. It specifies CASSSSRRGTDTQYF.

This chain links TRBV11-2 with TRBJ2-1; 10 nucleotides match TRBD2. Per germline, CDR1 SGHAT and CDR2 FQNNGV. This CDR3 region has 15 residues. The ends lost 8 bases at V and 4 bases at J; junction bases unmatched: 8. In DNA form, the CDR3 reads TGTGCCAGCGGCTATACTAGCGGGGCTTACAATGAGCAGTTCTTC. Protein product: CASGYTSGAYNEQFF.

On this clonotype itself: One end of the junction does not line up with germline, which may come from a read error. The chain has TRBV29-1 and TRBJ1-1; D possibly corresponds to TRBD1 (6 bases). The CDR3 covers 12 residues. CDR1 SQVTM and CDR2 ANQGSEA come from the germline V gene. CDR3 DNA sequence: TGCAGCAGTGCAGGGGAAGGCACTGAAGCTTTATTT. It specifies CSSAGEGTEALF.

The chain employs TRBV4-1 and TRBJ2-2; 7 bases line up with TRBD2. Germline values: CDR1 MGHRA, CDR2 YSYEKL. The trim removed 1 base at V and 5 bases at J, leaving 13 bases unmatched. The CDR3 has 18 residues. DNA of the CDR3: TGCGCCAGCAGCCAAGGGGGACTTGCGGGAGTCGGGACCGGGGAGCTGTTTTTT. The encoded protein is CASSQGGLAGVGTGELFF.

There are a few counts of this clonotype. A read error may be the cause here, since a much bigger clone is one base away. The chain is built from TRBV11-2 and TRBJ1-3; no clear D. The length of the CDR3 is 15 residues. Per germline, CDR1 SGHAT and CDR2 FQNNGV. DNA for the CDR3: TGTGTCAGCAGCTTAAATAGCGCATCTGGAAACACCATATATTTT. Amino acids: CVSSLNSASGNTIYF.

V and J are TRBV28 and TRBJ2-2, with 7 bases matching TRBD1. Germline V lookup: CDR1 MDHEN, CDR2 SYDVKM. V shed 11 bases and J 9 bases; nucleotides not matched to a gene: 9. The CDR3 is 12 residues long. The CDR3 sequence is CADEQGSRELFF. DNA of the CDR3: TGTGCCGATGAACAGGGGTCGAGGGAGCTGTTTTTT.

J is TRBJ2-7 and V is TRBV29-1; tentatively, D is TRBD1 (6 bases). Germline values: CDR1 SQVTM, CDR2 ANQGSEA. Deletions cut 4 bases from V and 6 bases from J, with 19 bases between. The CDR3 is 14 residues long. CDR3 protein: CSVARTEVKGEQYF. The DNA of the CDR3 is TGCAGCGTTGCCCGGACAGAGGTGAAGGGCGAGCAGTACTTC.

This clonotype has more than one count but fewer than ten. The chain links TRBV6-6 to TRBJ2-7, with no clear D. The length of the CDR3 is 15 residues. Germline V gives CDR1 MNHNY, CDR2 SVGAGI (reference sequence). V was shortened by 2 bases and J by 2 bases, with 13 bases between the two germline ends. CDR3 sequence reads: CASSYRQEEAYEQYF. The CDR3 DNA reads TGTGCCAGCAGTTACCGGCAGGAAGAAGCCTACGAGCAGTACTTC.

The chain uses TRBV12-3 or TRBV12-4 and TRBJ2-3; 9 nucleotides line up with TRBD2. Trimming cost V 6 bases and J 2 bases; bases outside gene matches: 6. The CDR3 spans 15 residues. The CDR3 loop is CASSRSGSVTDTQYF. CDR3 sequence (DNA): TGTGCCAGCAGCCGTAGCGGGAGTGTCACAGATACGCAGTATTTT.

Concerning this clonotype itself: A read error may account for a junction end that differs from germline. The rearrangement uses TRBV6-4 and TRBJ2-1; 14 nucleotides match TRBD2. Germline loops: CDR1 MRHNA, CDR2 SNTAGT. The CDR3 contains 14 residues. The chain's CDR3 is CASNDGTSGSEQFF. The DNA of the CDR3 is TGTGCCAGCAATGACGGGACTAGCGGGAGTGAGCAGTTCTTC.

As to this clonotype: Compared with germline, one end of the junction differs, possibly owing to a read error. The chain couples TRBV11-2 to TRBJ2-7, with a weak D call TRBD2 (6 bases). The CDR3 has 12 amino acids. Germline lookup yields CDR1 SGHAT and CDR2 FQNNGV. CDR3: CASSPGGREHYF. In DNA, the CDR3 is TGTGCCAGCAGTCCCGGAGGACGGGAGCACTACTTC.

This clonotype is a singleton in its sample. The chain links TRBV30 to TRBJ2-1; TRBD1 matches 7 bases. This CDR3 region has 12 residues. Germline-derived CDR1 and CDR2 are GTSNPN and SVGIG (reference sequence). The trim removed 5 bases at V and 9 bases at J, leaving 7 bases unmatched. CDR3 sequence (DNA): TGTGCCTGGGGGGACAGCCGCAGTGAGCAGTTCTTC. Residues: CAWGDSRSEQFF. Full variable domain (rest looked up from reference TRBV30 and TRBJ2-1): SQTIHQWPATLVQPVGSPLSLECTVEGTSNPNLYWYRQAAGRGLQLLFYSVGIGQISSEVPQNLSASRPQDRQFILSSKKLLLSDSGFYLCAWGDSRSEQFFGPGTRLTVL.

This clonotype showed up just a few times. A read error may be the cause here, since a much bigger clone is one base away. The chain uses TRBV11-2 and TRBJ1-2; tentatively, D is TRBD1 (6 bases). The CDR3 extends over 14 amino acids. Per germline, CDR1 SGHAT and CDR2 FQNNGV. The V and J ends lost 0 bases and 3 bases respectively, with 8 bases between them. The CDR3 spells CASSLEAGDYGYTF. The DNA for the CDR3 is TGTGCCAGCAGCTTAGAAGCAGGGGACTATGGCTACACCTTC.

This chain joins TRBV12-3 or TRBV12-4 and TRBJ2-2; D ambiguous. The V end lost 3 bases, the J end lost 7 bases, and 9 bases lay between the germline ends. The CDR3 length is 13 residues. The chain's CDR3 is CASSFGPLGELFF. CDR3 coding DNA: TGTGCCAGCAGTTTCGGGCCTCTCGGGGAGCTGTTTTTT.

This chain joins TRBV5-1 and TRBJ2-7; the match to TRBD1 covers 7 bases. The germline V gene has CDR1 SGHRS and CDR2 YFSETQ. The trim removed 4 bases at V and 7 bases at J, leaving 8 bases unmatched. This CDR3 has 13 residues. DNA for the CDR3: TGCGCCAGCAGCCAAGGACAGGCGCGGGAGCAGTACTTC. This translates into CASSQGQAREQYF.

A note on this clonotype: Sequence at one end of the junction differs from germline and may be a read error. The chain joins TRBV10-3 to TRBJ2-5; possibly TRBD2 for D (7 bases). The germline V gene has CDR1 ENHRY and CDR2 SYGVKD. The CDR3 sequence is 13 residues long. CDR3 sequence reads: CPISGGGGETQYF. CDR3 nucleotides: TGTCCCATCAGTGGGGGAGGGGGAGAGACCCAGTACTTC.

A remark on this clonotype: The conserved closing phenylalanine or tryptophan is absent in this CDR3, likely reflecting a read error. V and J are TRBV11-2 and TRBJ1-2; TRBD1 matches at 8 bases. V lost 5 bases and J lost 5; bases outside the gene matches: 13. Germline CDR1 SGHAT, CDR2 FQNNGV. The CDR3 is 16 residues long. The CDR3 spells CASSIGSGTGLYGYTL. The CDR3 DNA is TGTGCCAGCAGCATAGGAAGCGGGACAGGCCTTTATGGCTACACCTTA.

The gene calls are TRBV29-1 and TRBJ2-7; the D is unclear. Germline loops: CDR1 SQVTM, CDR2 ANQGSEA. Trimming removed 5 bases at V and 0 bases at J, with 11 bases between. This CDR3 is built from 13 residues. The CDR3 DNA reads as TGCAGCGTTATAGAAGTGTTCTCCTACGAGCAGTACTTC. Translated, it gives CSVIEVFSYEQYF.

This clonotype has only a few counts. The chain links TRBV4-1 to TRBJ2-1; D is perhaps TRBD1 (5 bases). Germline-derived CDR1 and CDR2 are MGHRA and YSYEKL. CDR3 length: 16 residues. The V end lost 3 bases, the J end lost 2 bases, and 14 bases lay between the germline ends. The CDR3 coding sequence is TGCGCCAGCAGCCAGGTGTATGAGACAGCCTACAATGAGCAGTTCTTC. This encodes CASSQVYETAYNEQFF.